This TCR beta chain was recovered during a study of shared clonotypes between healthy human individuals. An assay was performed, and its level was deep. Original data processing: Sequence data from immunoSEQ were junction-only and lacked quality scores; consequently, filtering differed. Generated by immunoSEQ multiplex PCR, the TCRdb table keeps only in-frame clones and is missing some. V, J and clone size are taken as reported in that table, and D and trimming were inferred from the DNA itself. Of fewer than 150,000 clones in the sample, about 70% were seen once. Worth noting for this clone: Antigen unknown.

Study observations and caveats: It was only blood that was sampled, and tissue repertoires likely differ. The authors expected sequencing depth to affect clonotype sharing among donors.

The sequenced material came from memory CD8+ T cells sorted from blood. The subset was: CD45RO+ cells pooled with CCR7-negative TemRA cells. The receptor was derived from a woman aged 25 to 39 in good health.

The CDR3 region has the DNA TGTGCCAGCAGCATTGGGACTAGCGGGAACTACGAGCAGTACTTC. It is translated as CASSIGTSGNYEQYF. V is TRBV7-9 and J is TRBJ2-7, with 13 bases identical to TRBD2. The CDR3 contains 15 residues. The J segment lost 3 bases and the V segment lost 5 bases, leaving 4 bases of the junction unmatched. Germline CDR1 and CDR2: SEHNR and FQNEAQ (reference sequence).